What follows are 25 T cell receptor beta chains derived from one specimen sequenced in a study of T-cell reconstitution after alpha-beta-depleted transplantation in children. As it was prepared, the TCRbeta library received unique molecular identifiers. TCRdb reprocessed the PCR reads with MiXCR, giving one entry per CDR3 protein. The sample yields about 500,000 distinct CDR3 sequences, approximately 29% seen once. This sample comprised PBMCs from the stem cell graft donor, obtained from the stem cell graft. The receptors derive from a human donor who donated a stem cell graft to a child with aplastic anemia.

V gene TRBV18 combines with J gene TRBJ1-1; 10 positions match TRBD1. V trimming: 10 bases; J trimming: 1 base; junction bases outside the gene matches: 15. The germline CDR1 and CDR2 sequences are KGHSH and LQKENI. The CDR3 length is 17 residues. This CDR3 reads CATLHSLGQGTNTEAFF. The CDR3 bases are TGTGCCACGCTTCACTCTCTGGGACAGGGGACGAACACTGAAGCTTTCTTT.

This chain uses TRBV12-3 or TRBV12-4 with TRBJ1-1; 7 nucleotides match TRBD1. CDR3 length equals 15 residues. The trim removed 5 bases at V and 0 bases at J, leaving 6 bases unmatched. The CDR3 DNA reads as TGTGCCAGCAGTCCAACACAGGGGTTGAACACTGAAGCTTTCTTT. Translating it yields CASSPTQGLNTEAFF.

The chain carries TRBV29-1 and TRBJ1-3; D unclear. CDR1 is SQVTM, CDR2 ANQGSEA, per germline. The CDR3 spans 14 residues. V shed 3 bases and J shed 0 bases, with 9 bases lying between them. The CDR3 nucleotides are TGCAGCGTTGAGCTGCCCTTCTCTGGAAACACCATATATTTT. Translated: CSVELPFSGNTIYF.

V usage is TRBV12-3 or TRBV12-4 and J usage is TRBJ2-2; 12 bases match TRBD2. Germline trimming cut 6 bases from V and 6 bases from J; bases unmatched to any gene: 5. This CDR3 spans 15 amino acids. CDR3 nucleotide sequence: TGTGCCAGCAGCCGACTAGCGGGAGTCCCCGGGGAGCTGTTTTTT. This codes for CASSRLAGVPGELFF.

This clonotype has more than one count but fewer than ten. The chain links TRBV11-1 to TRBJ1-6; 9 bases are shared with TRBD1. CDR1 SGHAT and CDR2 FQDESV come from the germline V gene (reference sequence). The CDR3 covers 18 residues. After removal of 1 base from V and 9 bases from J, the junction contained 13 bases not matched to a gene. CDR3 region: CASSLGRVTGTGFSPLHF. CDR3 nucleotide sequence: TGTGCCAGCAGCTTAGGACGCGTTACCGGGACAGGGTTTTCACCCCTCCACTTT. Together with reference TRBV11-1 and TRBJ1-6, the CDR3 gives the full variable domain: EAEVAQSPRYKITEKSQAVAFWCDPISGHATLYWYRQILGQGPELLVQFQDESVVDDSQLPKDRFSAERLKGVDSTLKIQPAELGDSAMYLCASSLGRVTGTGFSPLHFGNGTRLTVT.

This clonotype has only a few counts. The rearrangement joins TRBV20-1 to TRBJ2-3; 7 bases are a match to TRBD1. Germline CDR1 reads DFQATT; CDR2 reads SNEGSKA (reference sequence). V dropped 4 bases and J dropped 2; count of bases not matched to a gene: 9. The CDR3 consists of 15 residues. DNA for the CDR3: TGCAGTGCTACCAATAGACAGGGAAACACAGATACGCAGTATTTT. Translated: CSATNRQGNTDTQYF.

This chain uses TRBV2 with TRBJ1-2; 7 nucleotides align to TRBD1. The CDR3 runs 14 residues. From germline, CDR1 is SNHLY and CDR2 FYNNEI. The junction had 12 bases not matched to a gene; V was cut back by 6 bases and J by 8 bases. The CDR3 DNA reads as TGTGCCAGCAGGAATAGACAGGGACCCCGGGGCTACACCTTC. Translation gives CASRNRQGPRGYTF.

This clonotype was counted between two and nine times. This rearrangement joins TRBV29-1 to TRBJ1-2; 11 bases fit TRBD1. The J segment lost 2 bases and the V segment lost 3 bases, leaving 2 bases of the junction unmatched. CDR1 and CDR2 (germline): SQVTM, ANQGSEA. The CDR3 spans 14 residues. DNA of the CDR3: TGCAGCGTTGAGGGACAGGGGGAGAACTATGGCTACACCTTC. Its translation is CSVEGQGENYGYTF.

This clonotype was seen a single time. The genes are TRBV6-1 and TRBJ1-1; TRBD1 agrees at 9 bases. Germline V CDR1 and CDR2: MNHNS, SASEGT. The CDR3 runs 14 residues. The V gene end was trimmed by 6 bases and the J gene end by 6 bases; junction bases not matched to a gene: 8. In DNA, the CDR3 is TGTGCCAGCAGCTCCGGGACAGGGAGGGCTGAAGCTTTCTTT. It is translated as CASSSGTGRAEAFF.

This clonotype appeared once. This rearrangement joins TRBV20-1 to TRBJ2-6; 9 bases agree with TRBD2. Losses at the gene ends were 7 bases for V and 0 bases for J; bases not matched to a gene: 4. CDR3 length: 15 residues. Per germline, CDR1 DFQATT and CDR2 SNEGSKA (reference sequence). CDR3 in amino acids: CSVREGSSGANVLTF. Here the CDR3 DNA reads TGCAGTGTGCGGGAGGGGAGCTCTGGGGCCAACGTCCTGACTTTC.

This clonotype was found a few times. The V gene is TRBV29-1, the J gene TRBJ2-2; D is uncertain. Trimming stripped 1 base from V and 0 bases from J, with 3 bases between. The germline gives CDR1 SQVTM, CDR2 ANQGSEA. The CDR3 is made up of 13 amino acids. CDR3 bases: TGCAGCGTTGAAGGACCGAACACCGGGGAGCTGTTTTTT. Protein product: CSVEGPNTGELFF.

This sequence joins TRBV2 and TRBJ1-5, with D perhaps matching TRBD1 (5 bases). Germline V CDR1 and CDR2: SNHLY, FYNNEI. The germline V and J ends were trimmed by 4 bases and 6 bases, with 10 bases remaining between them. The CDR3 extends over 13 amino acids. In DNA, the CDR3 is TGTGCCAGCAGTGGAGGGGAGATTCAGCCCCAGCATTTT. Translated, it gives CASSGGEIQPQHF.

This clonotype showed up just a few times. The chain uses TRBV10-3 and TRBJ2-2; D possibly corresponds to TRBD2 (6 bases). Trimming shortened V by 2 bases and J by 3 bases, and 13 bases separated the two germline ends. Germline loops: CDR1 ENHRY, CDR2 SYGVKD. The CDR3 runs to 16 residues. CDR3 sequence reads: CAISEPRDSYTGELFF. The CDR3 DNA is TGTGCCATCAGTGAGCCCCGGGACTCCTACACCGGGGAGCTGTTTTTT.

This clonotype was counted only a few times. This rearrangement joins TRBV16 to TRBJ1-1, with D maybe TRBD1 (6 bases). Germline V gene lookup returns CDR1 KGHSY and CDR2 FQNENV. V lost 1 base and J 7 bases, leaving 19 bases between the germline ends. The CDR3 sequence is 16 residues long. The CDR3 protein is CASSQYSSGGFGEAFF. CDR3 nucleotides: TGTGCCAGCAGCCAATACAGCAGTGGGGGCTTCGGTGAAGCTTTCTTT. Full variable domain (outside the CDR3, taken from reference TRBV16 and TRBJ1-1): GEEVAQTPKHLVRGEGQKAKLYCAPIKGHSYVFWYQQVLKNEFKFLISFQNENVFDETGMPKERFSAKCLPNSPCSLEIQATKLEDSAVYFCASSQYSSGGFGEAFFGQGTRLTVV.

This clonotype was counted between two and nine times. The rearrangement joins TRBV4-1 to TRBJ1-4; no definite D call. Germline V gene data show CDR1 as MGHRA and CDR2 as YSYEKL. CDR3 length equals 15 residues. Trimming pared 2 bases from V and 0 bases from J, leaving 7 bases between. CDR3 nucleotide sequence: TGCGCCAGCAGCCAACTTCGTGCAACTAATGAAAAACTGTTTTTT. Translated: CASSQLRATNEKLFF.

This clonotype turned up a few times. The rearrangement links TRBV28 to TRBJ1-1; a weak D match, TRBD1 (5 bases). The length of the CDR3 is 11 residues. In germline, CDR1 is MDHEN, CDR2 SYDVKM. V was cut by 3 bases and J by 10 bases, with 9 bases left in between. CDR3 amino acids: CASSLGGGAFF. The DNA for the CDR3 is TGTGCCAGCAGTTTGGGTGGGGGAGCTTTCTTT.

There are a few counts of this clonotype. The CDR3 region has the DNA TGTGCCAGCAGCCCCCGGGGCACCATATATTTT. Protein product: CASSPRGTIYF. V usage is TRBV12-3 or TRBV12-4 and J usage is TRBJ1-3; D not resolved. V lost 6 bases and J lost 9, with 9 bases in between. The CDR3 has 11 amino acids.

The V call is TRBV20-1, the J call TRBJ1-3; unclear D gene. The V and J ends lost 6 bases and 0 bases respectively, with 12 bases between them. Germline-derived CDR1 and CDR2 are DFQATT and SNEGSKA (reference sequence). The CDR3 length is 14 residues. This chain's CDR3 is CSALRRDSGNTIYF. DNA of the CDR3: TGCAGTGCCCTCCGGAGAGACTCTGGAAACACCATATATTTT.

The chain employs TRBV6-5 and TRBJ2-7, with D perhaps matching TRBD1 or TRBD2 (5 bases each). Trimming cost V 2 bases and J 4 bases, with 12 bases left between them. Germline CDR1 MNHEY, CDR2 SVGAGI. The CDR3 has 14 amino acids. CDR3 in amino acids: CASSYGRGDYEQYF. The CDR3 DNA follows: TGTGCCAGCAGTTACGGCCGAGGGGATTACGAGCAGTACTTC.

A word on this clonotype: Germline and junction disagree at one end, which may indicate a read error. The chain joins TRBV28 to TRBJ2-6, with a tentative D call TRBD1 (5 bases). This CDR3 is 16 amino acids long. Germline loops: CDR1 MDHEN, CDR2 SYDVKM. CDR3 sequence (DNA): TGTGCCAGCACGGAACATCCTAACTCTGGGGCCGACGTCCTGACTTTC. This translates into CASTEHPNSGADVLTF.

The chain has TRBV4-3 and TRBJ1-3, with a weak D call TRBD1 (5 bases). Trimming cost V 1 base and J 2 bases, with 15 bases left between them. CDR1 and CDR2 (germline): LGHNA, YSLEER. CDR3 length: 17 amino acids. In nucleotides, the CDR3 is TGCGCCAGCAGCCAAGCAGGGCGTCAGATCGCTGGAAACACCATATATTTT. Its translation: CASSQAGRQIAGNTIYF.

CDR3 coding DNA: TGCAGTGCTAGTGGGGTGGGAGGACGCACAGATACGCAGTATTTT. Amino acids: CSASGVGGRTDTQYF. V gene TRBV20-1 combines with J gene TRBJ2-3; the D gene is possibly TRBD2 (6 bases). V was clipped by 3 bases and J by 1 base, with 14 bases between them. This CDR3 is 15 amino acids long. CDR1 and CDR2 from the germline V gene are DFQATT and SNEGSKA (reference sequence).

This chain uses TRBV6-2 or TRBV6-3 with TRBJ2-6, with D possibly being TRBD1 or TRBD2 (5 bases each). The CDR3 spans 19 residues. Deletions cut 2 bases from V and 1 base from J, with 18 bases between. Germline V gene sequence: CDR1 MNHEY, CDR2 SVGEGT. The CDR3 nucleotides are TGTGCCAGCAGTTACAGTGGGAGACAGTTCACATCTGGGGCCAACGTCCTGACTTTC. It is translated as CASSYSGRQFTSGANVLTF.

The chain combines TRBV19 with TRBJ1-2; D remains unclear. V lost 5 bases and J lost 5, with 18 bases in between. In germline, CDR1 is LNHDA, CDR2 SQIVND (reference sequence). The CDR3 length is 15 residues. As DNA, the CDR3 is TGTGCCAGTAGTCCGGGCCCTACCAGCCGGTATGGCTACACCTTC. Protein product: CASSPGPTSRYGYTF.

This clonotype was counted only a few times. V is TRBV5-6 and J is TRBJ2-1; D might be TRBD2 (6 bases). The ends were cut back, 4 bases at V and 5 bases at J, with 19 bases in the middle. This CDR3 has 16 amino acids. The V gene's germline CDR1 is SGHDT and CDR2 YYEEEE. As DNA, the CDR3 is TGTGCCAGCAGCCTAAGGGACTCTTCACTAAACAATGAGCAGTTCTTC. It translates to CASSLRDSSLNNEQFF.